These 13 T cell receptor beta chains share one sample of origin, sequenced in a study of cytomegalovirus exposure and HLA in healthy donors (dated by TCRdb to 2017 to 2019). Library method: the immunoSEQ multiplex PCR assay. The multiplex PCR relied on a mix of 60 forward primers for TCR Vbeta segments and 13 reverse primers for TCR Jbeta segments. Held by TCRdb, this immuneACCESS table contains in-frame sequences only and omits some clones. Under half of the omission traces to an unresolved V gene where checked; the cause of the rest is unknown. This sample gives approximately 170,000 clones in total; roughly 72% of them show up just once. Clones ranked in the top ten supply less than 1.2% of the sample. Input material: PBMCs. The receptors originated from a woman aged 40 to 50 in good health and CMV-seronegative.

The CDR3 spells CASSFLQGYGYTF. In DNA form, the CDR3 reads TGTGCCAGCAGTTTCTTACAGGGTTATGGCTACACCTTC. The chain has TRBV6-5 and TRBJ1-2; a possible D gene is TRBD1 (6 bases). This CDR3 is 13 amino acids long. Trimming pared 4 bases from V and 5 bases from J, leaving 11 bases between. Germline CDR1 reads MNHEY; CDR2 reads SVGAGI.

The CDR3 region is CASSSTRLRDTQYF. The CDR3 region has the DNA TGTGCCAGCAGCTCCACTAGATTGAGAGATACGCAGTATTTT. V is TRBV11-3 and J is TRBJ2-3; tentative D call: TRBD2 (5 bases). CDR3 length equals 14 residues. Germline CDR1 and CDR2: SGHNT and YENEEA. V dropped 4 bases and J dropped 5 bases, with 13 bases sitting between them.

This chain links TRBV9 with TRBJ2-3, with 8 positions matching TRBD2. With V trimmed by 0 bases and J by 3 bases, 12 bases remained unmatched. Germline values: CDR1 SGDLS, CDR2 YYNGEE. The CDR3 is made up of 18 amino acids. The DNA for the CDR3 is TGTGCCAGCAGCGTAGGAGGTGGACTAGCCTTAGGGACAGATACGCAGTATTTT. This sequence encodes CASSVGGGLALGTDTQYF.

V gene TRBV27 combines with J gene TRBJ2-2; 8 bases are shared with TRBD1. The CDR3 spans 15 residues. V trimming: 2 bases; J trimming: 3 bases; junction bases outside the gene matches: 2. Germline CDR1 is MNHEY and CDR2 is SMNVEV (reference sequence). For the CDR3, the DNA is TGTGCCAGCAGTTTACAGGGGGCGGACACCGGGGAGCTGTTTTTT. Translated, it gives CASSLQGADTGELFF.

This rearrangement joins TRBV28 to TRBJ2-7, with 7 bases fitting TRBD2. Per the germline V gene, CDR1 is MDHEN and CDR2 is SYDVKM. This CDR3 contains 13 residues. The V gene end was trimmed by 6 bases and the J gene end by 2 bases; junction bases not matched to a gene: 4. The CDR3 DNA reads TGTGCCAGCAGAGCGGGAATAACCTACGAGCAGTACTTC. Translating it yields CASRAGITYEQYF.

V is TRBV4-2 and J is TRBJ2-5; TRBD2 matches at 10 bases. The CDR3 loop spans 16 amino acids. Trimming took 4 bases from V and 4 from J; bases not matched to a gene: 9. CDR1 is LGHNA, CDR2 YNFKEQ, per germline. CDR3 sequence: CASSPRVAGGGETQYF. CDR3 DNA sequence: TGTGCCAGCAGCCCCCGCGTAGCGGGAGGAGGAGAGACCCAGTACTTC.

This chain joins TRBV18 and TRBJ2-6; TRBD1 matches 7 bases. Germline V gene data show CDR1 as KGHSH and CDR2 as LQKENI. V gave up 5 bases and J gave up 2 bases; unmatched junction bases: 3. The CDR3 loop spans 15 amino acids. Here the CDR3 reads CASSAQGPGANVLTF. The CDR3 DNA sequence: TGTGCCAGCTCAGCACAGGGGCCTGGGGCCAACGTCCTGACTTTC.

The chain is built from TRBV18 and TRBJ2-1; 8 bases are shared with TRBD2. With V trimmed by 4 bases and J by 5 bases, 4 bases remained unmatched. Germline assignment: CDR1 KGHSH and CDR2 LQKENI. The CDR3 loop spans 14 amino acids. For the CDR3, the DNA is TGTGCCAGCTCACAAGCGGGGGAACACAATGAGCAGTTCTTC. Translated: CASSQAGEHNEQFF.

The table lists this clone with a count of one. The rearrangement uses TRBV11-3 and TRBJ2-3; maybe TRBD1 (6 bases). Germline-derived CDR1 and CDR2 are SGHNT and YENEEA. V gave up 5 bases and J gave up 1 base, with 10 bases separating them. This CDR3 spans 14 amino acids. CDR3 loop: CASSPRTGTDTQYF. In DNA, the CDR3 is TGTGCCAGCAGCCCTCGGACAGGCACAGATACGCAGTATTTT.

This clone was seen only once. V is TRBV7-2 and J is TRBJ2-3, with unresolved D. Trimming left V 5 bases short and J 3 bases short, with 12 bases between. This CDR3 spans 14 amino acids. The germline V gene encodes CDR1 SGHTA and CDR2 FQGNSA. The CDR3 coding sequence is TGTGCCAGCAGCCCGTCTACCAAAACAGATACGCAGTATTTT. This codes for CASSPSTKTDTQYF.

The rearrangement links TRBV5-4 to TRBJ2-3, with no clear D. This CDR3 comprises 12 residues. Trimming took off 4 bases at V and 6 bases at J, with 9 bases between the two ends. Germline-derived CDR1 and CDR2 are SGHNT and YYREEE (reference sequence). CDR3 in DNA: TGTGCCAGCAGCCTCAGGATGGATACGCAGTATTTT. Translation: CASSLRMDTQYF. Full variable domain (remainder filled in from reference TRBV5-4 and TRBJ2-3): ETGVTQSPTHLIKTRGQQVTLRCSSQSGHNTVSWYQQALGQGPQFIFQYYREEENGRGNFPPRFSGLQFPNYSSELNVNALELDDSALYLCASSLRMDTQYFGPGTRLTVL.

The chain combines TRBV5-1 with TRBJ2-7, with 10 bases aligning to TRBD1. CDR1 is SGHRS and CDR2 is YFSETQ in the germline V gene. V was pared by 4 bases and J by 6 bases, with 7 bases of the junction left unmatched. The CDR3 contains 14 residues. This chain's CDR3 is CASSLGTGDGEQYF. In DNA form, the CDR3 reads TGCGCCAGCAGCCTAGGGACAGGGGACGGCGAGCAGTACTTC.

The gene calls are TRBV6-5 and TRBJ2-1, with 12 bases lining up with TRBD2. V dropped 9 bases and J dropped 0; count of bases not matched to a gene: 3. CDR1 is MNHEY, CDR2 SVGAGI, per germline. The CDR3 spans 15 residues. CDR3 sequence (DNA): TGTGCCAGAAGACTAGCGGGGGTCTCCTACAATGAGCAGTTCTTC. It yields the protein CARRLAGVSYNEQFF.